This TCR beta chain came from a study of cytomegalovirus exposure and HLA in healthy donors. General study points: Reportedly, diagnosis of cytomegalovirus status by the classifier showed high specificity and sensitivity.

This clone has a single count. The antigen remains unidentified. After removal of 3 bases from V and 6 bases from J, the junction contained 11 bases not matched to a gene. The length of the CDR3 is 17 residues. Germline values: CDR1 MDHEN, CDR2 SYDVKM. Profiling relied on immunoSEQ multiplex PCR, and the TCRdb table lists in-frame clones only, not all of them. Here the sample spans approximately 270,000 clones, around 87% being singletons. The material sequenced was PBMCs. The TCR was taken from a young woman in good health and CMV-seronegative. The genes are TRBV28 and TRBJ2-3, with 11 bases identical to TRBD2. CDR3 nucleotide sequence: TGTGCCAGCAGTTTGTTAGCGGGGGGGGACGGTTGGGATACGCAGTATTTT. This gives the protein CASSLLAGGDGWDTQYF.